These T cell receptor beta chains were read from a single sample in a study of OX40 agonist ivuxolimab in advanced cancers. Only in-frame clones appear in the TCRdb table, and some are missing; sequencing was by immunoSEQ multiplex PCR. The sample has about 27,000 clones, 65% to 90% seen once. This specimen was CD4+ or CD8+ T cells sorted from blood, taken in a trial of the OX40 agonist ivuxolimab. These TCRs come from an adult with an advanced solid tumor such as melanoma, head and neck, liver or kidney cancer. Both conserved end residues are part of each CDR3. D genes are given only for firm matches. Expanded clones are given a class, and other clones once, few, many or no size at all.

once	TRBV6-6	TRBJ1-1	-	CASIDGLTEAFF	TGTGCCAGCATTGACGGACTGACTGAAGCTTTCTTT
-	TRBV5-1	TRBJ2-2	-	CASSPAQALRELFF	TGCGCCAGCAGCCCGGCACAGGCTCTCCGGGAGCTGTTTTTT
-	TRBV28	TRBJ1-4	-	CASSLGSALGEKLFF	TGTGCCAGCAGTTTAGGGTCCGCTCTAGGGGAAAAACTGTTTTTT
-	TRBV6-6	TRBJ2-7	-	CASSNGDEQYF	TGTGCCAGCAGTAACGGGGACGAGCAGTACTTC
-	TRBV19	TRBJ2-7	-	CASTYRGDRPYEQYF	TGTGCCAGTACTTATCGGGGGGACAGACCCTACGAGCAGTACTTC
-	TRBV28	TRBJ1-5	TRBD1	CAIHDRGDQPQHF	TGTGCCATCCATGACAGGGGAGATCAGCCCCAGCATTTT
-	TRBV27	TRBJ2-1	-	CASIKGGGAFDEQFF	TGTGCCAGCATTAAGGGGGGCGGGGCGTTCGATGAGCAGTTCTTC
few	TRBV7-9	TRBJ1-5	TRBD1	CASGGQGADQPQHF	TGTGCCAGCGGGGGACAGGGGGCCGATCAGCCCCAGCATTTT
-	TRBV7-6	TRBJ2-7	TRBD2	CASSLAGTGGQYEQYF	TGTGCCAGCAGCTTAGCGGGGACGGGGGGGCAATACGAGCAGTACTTC
-	TRBV13	TRBJ1-4	-	CASSTRLSTNEKLFF	TGTGCCAGCAGCACCCGGTTGTCAACTAATGAAAAACTGTTTTTT
-	TRBV27	TRBJ2-3	-	CASSYGYTDTQYF	TGTGCCAGCAGTTACGGGTACACAGATACGCAGTATTTT
-	TRBV5-1	TRBJ2-1	-	CASSLERLVFF	TGCGCCAGCAGCTTGGAGCGTCTAGTCTTCTTC
-	TRBV4-3	TRBJ1-4	-	CASSQVGVGGEEEKLFF	TGCGCCAGCAGCCAAGTGGGAGTGGGGGGGGAAGAGGAAAAACTGTTTTTT